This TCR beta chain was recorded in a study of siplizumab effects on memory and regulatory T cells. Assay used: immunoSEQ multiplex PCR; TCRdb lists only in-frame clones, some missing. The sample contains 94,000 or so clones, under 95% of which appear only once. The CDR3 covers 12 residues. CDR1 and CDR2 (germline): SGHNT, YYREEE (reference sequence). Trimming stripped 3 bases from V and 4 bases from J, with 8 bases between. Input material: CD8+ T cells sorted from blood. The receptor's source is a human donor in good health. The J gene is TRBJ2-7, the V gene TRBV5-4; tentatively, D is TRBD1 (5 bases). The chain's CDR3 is CASSSQGYEQYF. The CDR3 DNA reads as TGTGCCAGCAGCTCCCAGGGATACGAGCAGTACTTC.